A single sample gave rise to the 20 T cell receptor beta chains below, sequenced in a study of identical twins. One entry per CDR3 protein, called by TCRdb with MiXCR from the 5' RACE reads. The table shows 400,000 to 500,000 distinct CDR3 sequences, with approximately 18% occurring only once. Sequenced input: naive T cells sorted from blood. These receptors were collected from a man between 45 and 60 years old in good health.

The rearrangement uses TRBV6-1 and TRBJ1-1; D possibly corresponds to TRBD1 (6 bases). V was trimmed by 5 bases and J by 4 bases, leaving 11 bases between them. CDR3 length equals 13 residues. CDR1 and CDR2 (germline): MNHNS, SASEGT. The CDR3 region has the DNA TGTGCCAGCAGTACAGGACAGCGCACTGAAGCTTTCTTT. The encoded protein is CASSTGQRTEAFF.

The gene calls are TRBV27 and TRBJ1-2; D perhaps matches TRBD1 (6 bases). V dropped 4 bases and J dropped 2 bases, with 14 bases sitting between them. Germline assignment: CDR1 MNHEY and CDR2 SMNVEV (reference sequence). The CDR3 is 15 amino acids. The CDR3 reads CASSSSGQGNYGYTF. The CDR3 DNA reads TGTGCCAGCAGTTCCTCCGGTCAGGGGAACTATGGCTACACCTTC.

This clonotype has a handful of counts. This chain links TRBV7-2 with TRBJ2-2; tentative D call: TRBD2 (6 bases). V was trimmed by 2 bases and J by 4 bases, leaving 11 bases between them. This CDR3 contains 15 residues. Germline-derived CDR1 and CDR2 are SGHTA and FQGNSA. This CDR3 reads CASSLSGVGTGELFF. For the CDR3, the DNA is TGTGCCAGCAGCTTATCGGGGGTTGGCACCGGGGAGCTGTTTTTT. The whole variable domain, filled in from reference TRBV7-2 and TRBJ2-2, reads GAGVSQSPSNKVTEKGKDVELRCDPISGHTALYWYRQSLGQGLEFLIYFQGNSAPDKSGLPSDRFSAERTGGSVSTLTIQRTQQEDSAVYLCASSLSGVGTGELFFGEGSRLTVL.

This clonotype was found many times. One junction end does not reproduce the germline sequence, and a read error may be involved. V usage is TRBV7-2 and J usage is TRBJ2-3; 7 bases are a match to TRBD2. This CDR3 is 14 amino acids long. CDR1 SGHTA and CDR2 FQGNSA come from the germline V gene. This CDR3 reads CASSLAGLTDTQYF. The CDR3 nucleotides are TGTGCCAGCAGTTTAGCGGGCCTCACAGATACGCAGTATTTT.

This clonotype occurred a few times. The chain carries TRBV20-1 and TRBJ2-5, with 11 positions matching TRBD1. This CDR3 has 14 residues. Germline assignment: CDR1 DFQATT and CDR2 SNEGSKA (reference sequence). J gave up 4 bases and V 6 bases, and 7 bases lay outside the gene matches. CDR3 nucleotides: TGCAGTGCGGAACGAGGGACAGGGGGAGAGACCCAGTACTTC. This codes for CSAERGTGGETQYF.

This clonotype was recorded at least ten times. The CDR3 region has the DNA TGTGCCAGCAGTTACTCGAAACCTCCACTAGAGCAGTTCTTC. Encoded protein: CASSYSKPPLEQFF. This chain links TRBV6-5 with TRBJ2-1; D unclear. CDR1 is MNHEY, CDR2 SVGAGI, per germline. This CDR3 has 14 amino acids. The V gene lost 0 bases and the J gene lost 10 bases, with 13 bases spanning the gap.

In this sample, this clonotype turned up many times. V is TRBV20-1 and J is TRBJ1-5; D is perhaps TRBD1 (6 bases). The CDR3 extends over 14 amino acids. V lost 6 bases and J 0 bases, leaving 12 bases between the germline ends. CDR1 is DFQATT and CDR2 is SNEGSKA in the germline V gene (reference sequence). The chain's CDR3 is CSAKTGSSNQPQHF. In nucleotides, the CDR3 is TGCAGTGCCAAGACAGGAAGTAGCAATCAGCCCCAGCATTTT.

The genes are TRBV4-3 and TRBJ2-1, with 7 bases aligning to TRBD1. In germline, CDR1 is LGHNA, CDR2 YSLEER. V dropped 7 bases and J dropped 0; count of bases not matched to a gene: 3. The CDR3 extends over 14 amino acids. The CDR3 region is CASNTGDSYNEQFF. The CDR3 DNA is TGCGCCAGCAATACAGGGGACTCCTACAATGAGCAGTTCTTC.

The J gene is TRBJ1-1, the V gene TRBV7-9, with 10 positions matching TRBD1. With 5 bases clipped from V and 5 bases from J, the junction kept 8 bases outside the gene matches. The germline V gene encodes CDR1 SEHNR and CDR2 FQNEAQ (reference sequence). CDR3 length equals 15 residues. The DNA for the CDR3 is TGTGCCAGCAGCGTCAGGACAGGGGGAAATACTGAAGCTTTCTTT. Amino acid sequence: CASSVRTGGNTEAFF.

The sample holds a few counts of this clonotype. The chain recombines TRBV20-1 with TRBJ2-5; 9 bases are a match to TRBD1. Germline-derived CDR1 and CDR2 are DFQATT and SNEGSKA (reference sequence). The CDR3 runs 14 residues. The V and J ends lost 5 bases and 5 bases, in that order; junction bases with no gene match: 9. The CDR3 spells CSAVNRGRGETQYF. CDR3 DNA sequence: TGCAGTGCTGTCAACAGGGGGCGCGGGGAGACCCAGTACTTC.

This clonotype came up many times. The chain links TRBV18 to TRBJ2-3, with D perhaps being TRBD1 or TRBD2 (5 bases each). Germline V gene data show CDR1 as KGHSH and CDR2 as LQKENI. CDR3 size: 14 residues. Trimming took 3 bases from V and 0 from J, leaving 7 bases between them. The CDR3 loop is CASSPGRSTDTQYF. The CDR3, as DNA: TGTGCCAGCTCACCGGGACGAAGCACAGATACGCAGTATTTT.

There are many counts of this clonotype. The chain recombines TRBV4-2 with TRBJ2-1; TRBD2 might be the D (7 bases). Germline loops: CDR1 LGHNA, CDR2 YNFKEQ. The V end was cut by 4 bases, the J end by 8 bases, with 30 bases between. The CDR3 has 19 amino acids. This chain's CDR3 is CASSPLLPRGASTFYEQFF. The CDR3 nucleotides are TGTGCCAGCAGCCCCTTACTTCCCCGGGGGGCGTCAACATTTTATGAGCAGTTCTTC.

This clonotype was seen at least ten times. The chain carries TRBV11-2 and TRBJ2-1; 9 bases fit TRBD2. The germline gives CDR1 SGHAT, CDR2 FQNNGV. There are 15 residues in the CDR3. V lost 3 bases and J lost 6; bases outside the gene matches: 6. Here the CDR3 DNA reads TGTGCCAGCAGCTTCGGCGGGGGGGCCCTCAATGAGCAGTTCTTC. This codes for CASSFGGGALNEQFF.

This clonotype was counted a few times. This chain uses TRBV5-1 with TRBJ2-5, with 10 bases lining up with TRBD2. Germline loops: CDR1 SGHRS, CDR2 YFSETQ. Germline trimming cut 0 bases from V and 9 bases from J; bases unmatched to any gene: 8. There are 15 residues in the CDR3. The CDR3 sequence is CASSLEASGGTAQYF. CDR3 nucleotides: TGCGCCAGCAGCTTGGAGGCTAGCGGGGGAACGGCCCAGTACTTC.

This clonotype appeared a few times. V gene TRBV20-1 combines with J gene TRBJ2-3, with TRBD1 matching 7 bases. V was clipped by 6 bases and J by 2 bases; unmatched bases: 5. The CDR3 length is 13 residues. The germline V gene encodes CDR1 DFQATT and CDR2 SNEGSKA (reference sequence). CDR3 region: CSARDSHTDTQYF. The DNA of the CDR3 is TGCAGTGCCAGGGACAGCCACACAGATACGCAGTATTTT.

This clonotype appeared a few times. This chain connects TRBV15 to TRBJ2-3; D is perhaps TRBD1 (5 bases). Germline V gene sequence: CDR1 LNHNV, CDR2 YYDKDF (reference sequence). V was clipped by 4 bases and J by 5 bases, with 10 bases between them. The CDR3 is 13 residues long. This CDR3 is CATSKQVGDTQYF. CDR3 DNA sequence: TGTGCCACCAGCAAACAGGTTGGAGATACGCAGTATTTT.

The sample holds a few counts of this clonotype. This sequence joins TRBV20-1 and TRBJ1-1; the D gene is possibly TRBD1 (6 bases). V lost 5 bases and J lost 1, with 14 bases in between. This CDR3 comprises 14 residues. Germline V gives CDR1 DFQATT, CDR2 SNEGSKA (reference sequence). The CDR3 region is CSASPPTGNTEAFF. Here the CDR3 DNA reads TGCAGTGCTTCTCCCCCGACAGGGAACACTGAAGCTTTCTTT.

This clonotype was counted between two and nine times. The chain carries TRBV20-1 and TRBJ2-4; the D gene is possibly TRBD2 (6 bases). The V gene's germline CDR1 is DFQATT and CDR2 SNEGSKA (reference sequence). Between the trimmed V and J ends, which lost 0 bases and 1 base, there was a span of 10 bases. This CDR3 has 15 residues. The CDR3, as DNA: TGCAGTGCTAGAGACCTTCGGGAGGCCAAAAACATTCAGTACTTC. Residues: CSARDLREAKNIQYF.

In this sample, this clonotype turned up a few times. The chain has TRBV6-1 and TRBJ2-1; 8 bases match TRBD2. This CDR3 spans 18 amino acids. The germline gives CDR1 MNHNS, CDR2 SASEGT. V shed 5 bases, J shed 4 bases, and the junction held 16 bases outside the gene matches. This CDR3 is CASSPWGGAGVFYNEQFF. CDR3 in DNA: TGTGCCAGCAGTCCCTGGGGAGGAGCGGGAGTGTTTTACAATGAGCAGTTCTTC.

This clonotype was found many times. V usage is TRBV12-3 or TRBV12-4 and J usage is TRBJ2-7, with D perhaps TRBD1 (6 bases). The V and J ends lost 8 bases and 2 bases respectively, with 16 bases between them. The CDR3 is 14 amino acids. The chain's CDR3 is CASEGTKRPYEQYF. The CDR3 region has the DNA TGTGCCAGCGAAGGGACAAAACGCCCCTACGAGCAGTACTTC.